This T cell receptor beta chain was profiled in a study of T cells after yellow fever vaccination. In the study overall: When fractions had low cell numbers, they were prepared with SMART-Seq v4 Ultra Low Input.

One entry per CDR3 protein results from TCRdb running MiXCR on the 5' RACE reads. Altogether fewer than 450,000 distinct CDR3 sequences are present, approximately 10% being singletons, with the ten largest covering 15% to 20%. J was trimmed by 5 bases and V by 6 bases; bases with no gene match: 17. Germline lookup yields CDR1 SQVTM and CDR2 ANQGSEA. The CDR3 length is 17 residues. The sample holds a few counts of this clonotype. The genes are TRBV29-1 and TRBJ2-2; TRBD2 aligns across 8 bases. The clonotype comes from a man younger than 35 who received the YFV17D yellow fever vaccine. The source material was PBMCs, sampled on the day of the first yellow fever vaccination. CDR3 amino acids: CSVTGTRGWFGTGELFF. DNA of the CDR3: TGCAGCGTAACCGGGACTAGGGGGTGGTTTGGAACCGGGGAGCTGTTTTTT.